Below are 31 T cell receptor beta chains sequenced from a single sample in a study of tumor-infiltrating lymphocytes in primary liver carcinoma. Starting from roughly 540 ng of total RNA, TCR beta cDNA was produced with a primer in the constant region. Nested multiplex PCR, run for three rounds with slightly modified ARM-PCR, yielded TCR beta libraries. A C-beta reverse primer was combined with TRBV1-TRBV30 forward primers in the first two PCR rounds, and each round had approximately 9 cycles. Via MiXCR, TCRdb re-called the multiplex PCR reads, giving one row per CDR3 protein. This table has about 180,000 distinct CDR3 sequences, 60% appearing once. The source of the blood RNA was unsorted whole blood, and germline DNA was extracted as well. The material sequenced was peripheral blood. These receptors were collected from a middle-aged man with primary liver carcinoma and hepatitis B virus infection.

As to this clonotype: The germline gene is not matched at one end of the junction; a read error may be the cause. The CDR3 coding sequence is TGTGCCAACAGCTTAGGCCTAGCAGGATCGTACGAGCAGTACTTC. This codes for CANSLGLAGSYEQYF. The rearrangement joins TRBV11-1 to TRBJ2-7; tentative D call: TRBD2 (5 bases). CDR3 length: 15 amino acids. Germline CDR1 SGHAT, CDR2 FQDESV (reference sequence).

About this clonotype itself: At one boundary the junction diverges from the germline segment, which might be a read error. The chain combines TRBV11-2 with TRBJ2-3; D is possibly TRBD2 (6 bases). CDR1 is SGHAT and CDR2 is FQNNGV in the germline V gene. The CDR3 totals 16 residues. CDR3 residues: CASSLVWGGGSDTQYF. The CDR3 DNA follows: TGTGCCAGCAGTTTAGTTTGGGGAGGCGGCTCAGATACGCAGTATTTT. Full variable domain (missing parts from reference TRBV11-2 and TRBJ2-3): EAGVAQSPRYKIIEKRQSVAFWCNPISGHATLYWYQQILGQGPKLLIQFQNNGVVDDSQLPKDRFSAERLKGVDSTLKIQPAKLEDSAVYLCASSLVWGGGSDTQYFGPGTRLTVL.

This clonotype was counted a few times. J is TRBJ2-3 and V is TRBV6-5, with a tentative D call TRBD1 (7 bases). The CDR3 runs 14 residues. The germline V and J ends were trimmed by 6 bases and 1 base, with 11 bases remaining between them. Germline loops: CDR1 MNHEY, CDR2 SVGAGI. CDR3 in amino acids: CASSRGTGTDTQYF. CDR3 DNA sequence: TGTGCCAGCAGCCGCGGGACAGGCACAGATACGCAGTATTTT.

This clonotype appeared a single time. The chain couples TRBV28 to TRBJ2-1, with TRBD2 matching over 11 bases. CDR1 is MDHEN, CDR2 SYDVKM, per germline. The CDR3 covers 19 residues. V lost 5 bases to trimming and J lost 9 bases; unmatched junction nucleotides: 21. In DNA, the CDR3 is TGTGCCAGCAGTATTTCATTGACTAGCGGGATTTTCTCCACGGCTGAGCAGTTCTTC. Its protein is CASSISLTSGIFSTAEQFF.

This clonotype was detected a few times. The chain is built from TRBV7-8 and TRBJ2-1; possible D gene TRBD1, 6 bases. The V and J ends lost 5 bases and 11 bases respectively, with 19 bases between them. This CDR3 has 14 residues. Germline V gives CDR1 SGHVS, CDR2 FQNEAQ. The CDR3 sequence: CASSPWGQGTKQFF. The CDR3 nucleotides read TGTGCCAGCAGCCCGTGGGGTCAGGGGACCAAGCAGTTCTTC.

V is TRBV6-5 and J is TRBJ2-1; the D gene is possibly TRBD1 (6 bases). Deletions cut 8 bases from V and 8 bases from J, with 13 bases between. Germline CDR1 is MNHEY and CDR2 is SVGAGI. This CDR3 contains 12 residues. The CDR3 DNA sequence: TGTGCCAGCCCCAGGGGCGGGTATGAGCAGTTCTTC. It encodes CASPRGGYEQFF.

The genes are TRBV30 and TRBJ1-4; D uncertain. This CDR3 is built from 11 residues. The V end was cut by 5 bases, the J end by 5 bases, with 6 bases between. Germline CDR1 reads GTSNPN; CDR2 reads SVGIG (reference sequence). As DNA, the CDR3 is TGTGCCTGGCAACTCAATGAAAAACTGTTTTTT. Amino acid sequence: CAWQLNEKLFF.

With regard to this clonotype: One end of the junction is discordant with germline, which a read error may explain. The chain is built from TRBV12-3 or TRBV12-4 and TRBJ1-2, with D possibly TRBD1 on 5 matching bases. The CDR3 is made up of 14 amino acids. The CDR3 nucleotides read TGTGTCAGCACCGCGACAGTCTCTAACTATGGCTACACCTTC. Amino acids: CVSTATVSNYGYTF.

This clonotype was observed a handful of times. V gene TRBV7-9 combines with J gene TRBJ2-1; the D gene is possibly TRBD2 (6 bases). The CDR3 is made up of 14 amino acids. Germline V CDR1 and CDR2: SEHNR, FQNEAQ (reference sequence). V was pared by 5 bases and J by 7 bases, with 15 bases between. CDR3 protein: CASSQGLPPNEQFF. The DNA of the CDR3 is TGTGCCAGCAGCCAGGGACTTCCCCCGAATGAGCAGTTCTTC. The variable domain in full, completed from reference TRBV7-9 and TRBJ2-1, reads DTGVSQNPRHKITKRGQNVTFRCDPISEHNRLYWYRQTLGQGPEFLTYFQNEAQLEKSRLLSDRFSAERPKGSFSTLEIQRTEQGDSAMYLCASSQGLPPNEQFFGPGTRLTVL.

This clonotype turned up a few times. Without the conserved terminal phenylalanine or tryptophan, this CDR3 likely stems from a read error. The chain recombines TRBV11-2 with TRBJ2-3; D is perhaps TRBD1 (7 bases). V lost 9 bases and J 3 bases, leaving 22 bases between the germline ends. The CDR3 covers 16 residues. CDR1 is SGHAT and CDR2 is FQNNGV in the germline V gene. This CDR3 is CARSQGRSGGTDTQYL. In nucleotides, the CDR3 is TGTGCCAGAAGCCAGGGCCGGTCAGGGGGGACAGATACGCAGTATTTA.

A few counts support this clonotype. The chain joins TRBV7-8 to TRBJ1-5; 7 bases align to TRBD1. V shed 2 bases and J 1 base; nucleotides not matched to a gene: 5. The germline CDR1 and CDR2 sequences are SGHVS and FQNEAQ. The CDR3 is 16 residues long. The CDR3 spells CASSLRRGLSNQPQHF. For the CDR3, the DNA is TGTGCCAGCAGCTTAAGGAGGGGGCTGAGCAATCAGCCCCAGCATTTT.

A few counts support this clonotype. At one end the junction does not follow the germline gene, possibly because of a read error. CDR3 amino acids: CVSSPGQNYGYTF. The CDR3, as DNA: TGTGTCAGCAGCCCAGGACAGAATTATGGCTACACCTTC. The chain carries TRBV11-1 and TRBJ1-2, with a possible D match to TRBD1 (6 bases). The CDR3 is 13 amino acids. Germline CDR1 SGHAT, CDR2 FQDESV (reference sequence).

This rearrangement joins TRBV30 to TRBJ2-7, with D maybe TRBD1 (5 bases). Germline CDR1 reads GTSNPN; CDR2 reads SVGIG (reference sequence). CDR3 length: 11 residues. Trimming shortened V by 7 bases and J by 4 bases, and 11 bases separated the two germline ends. The CDR3 here is CASLDSYEQYF. CDR3 sequence (DNA): TGTGCCTCTCTAGACAGTTACGAGCAGTACTTC.

This clonotype was seen a few times. The J gene is TRBJ2-3, the V gene TRBV6-6; a possible D gene is TRBD2 (6 bases). Germline V CDR1 and CDR2: MNHNY, SVGAGI (reference sequence). V lost 6 bases, J lost 4 bases, and 11 bases lay in between. The CDR3 has 13 residues. CDR3 residues: CASSSGGADTQYF. The CDR3, as DNA: TGTGCCAGCAGCTCTGGCGGGGCAGATACGCAGTATTTT.

This chain connects TRBV12-3 or TRBV12-4 to TRBJ1-5; D remains ambiguous. This CDR3 contains 13 residues. V was pared by 4 bases and J by 3 bases, with 7 bases between. DNA of the CDR3: TGTGCCAGCAGTTCCCATCTCAATCAGCCCCAGCATTTT. The encoded protein is CASSSHLNQPQHF.

This clonotype occurred once. The V and J genes are TRBV7-9 and TRBJ2-1, with D possibly TRBD2 on 7 matching bases. CDR1 and CDR2 from the germline V gene are SEHNR and FQNEAQ (reference sequence). V was trimmed by 3 bases and J by 5 bases, leaving 11 bases between them. This CDR3 spans 14 amino acids. CDR3 nucleotide sequence: TGTGCCAGCAGCTTCGGGGGGCAGGACAATGAGCAGTTCTTC. Encoded protein: CASSFGGQDNEQFF.

This clonotype showed up just once. The chain recombines TRBV11-1 with TRBJ2-5; tentative D call: TRBD2 (6 bases). Trimming left V 1 base short and J 1 base short, with 13 bases between. CDR3 size: 16 residues. Germline lookup yields CDR1 SGHAT and CDR2 FQDESV (reference sequence). This CDR3 is CASSLVVAAIQETQYF. The CDR3 region has the DNA TGTGCCAGCAGCTTAGTAGTAGCGGCTATCCAAGAGACCCAGTACTTC.

Details on this clonotype: The junction departs from the called germline gene at one end, perhaps through a read error. V gene TRBV11-2 combines with J gene TRBJ2-3; 9 bases map to TRBD1. The CDR3 consists of 16 residues. Germline V gene lookup returns CDR1 SGHAT and CDR2 FQNNGV. The CDR3 coding sequence is TGTGCCAACAGCTTCCGGACAGGGGAGATGACAGATACGCAGTATTTT. It specifies CANSFRTGEMTDTQYF.

This clonotype was picked up a small number of times. A much larger clone lies one base from this, so it may be a read error. The CDR3 nucleotides are TGTGCCAGCAGCTTACTGGGACAGGAAAATGAAAAACTGTTTTTT. Translating gives CASSLLGQENEKLFF. J is TRBJ1-4 and V is TRBV11-2; 8 nucleotides align to TRBD1. Germline-derived CDR1 and CDR2 are SGHAT and FQNNGV. CDR3 length equals 15 residues. Unmatched junction bases numbered 4, after V lost 2 bases and J lost 5 bases.

The genes are TRBV4-2 and TRBJ2-3; unclear D gene. V shed 6 bases and J shed 2 bases, with 15 bases lying between them. Germline lookup yields CDR1 LGHNA and CDR2 YNFKEQ. The CDR3 is made up of 15 amino acids. Here the CDR3 reads CASSQPALNTDTQYF. CDR3 nucleotides: TGTGCCAGCAGTCAGCCCGCTTTGAACACAGATACGCAGTATTTT.

This chain connects TRBV29-1 to TRBJ1-2, with 9 bases that match TRBD1. Germline-derived CDR1 and CDR2 are SQVTM and ANQGSEA. The CDR3 spans 12 residues. V lost 0 bases, J lost 12 bases, and 5 bases stayed unmatched. CDR3 region: CSVEEMGQGHTF. CDR3 DNA: TGCAGCGTTGAAGAGATGGGACAGGGCCACACCTTC.

This clonotype was detected a few times. This chain connects TRBV6-5 to TRBJ1-1, with 9 bases identical to TRBD1. This CDR3 comprises 17 residues. The trim removed 6 bases at V and 0 bases at J, leaving 11 bases unmatched. Looked up from germline, CDR1 is MNHEY and CDR2 is SVGAGI. The CDR3 DNA is TGTGCCAGCAGCTTCGGACAGGGGCCTTTTATGAACACTGAAGCTTTCTTT. As protein: CASSFGQGPFMNTEAFF.

In the case of this clonotype: A read error is possible here, since a much larger clone lies one base away. V gene TRBV11-1 combines with J gene TRBJ2-7; no clear D gene. The ends were cut back, 5 bases at V and 8 bases at J, with 19 bases in the middle. The germline V gene encodes CDR1 SGHAT and CDR2 FQDESV (reference sequence). The CDR3 has 14 residues. As DNA, the CDR3 is TGTGCCAGCAGCCCCCGGAGCAGCAGCGAGAAGCAGTACTTC. The encoded protein is CASSPRSSSEKQYF.

This clonotype was seen only once. A much more abundant neighbour one base away suggests this may be a read error. The conserved phenylalanine or tryptophan normally closing the CDR3 is absent here, so this likely arose from a read error. The chain has TRBV11-2 and TRBJ1-5; tentatively, D is TRBD1 (5 bases). CDR1 SGHAT and CDR2 FQNNGV come from the germline V gene. The V and J ends lost 5 bases and 8 bases respectively, with 13 bases between them. This CDR3 spans 13 amino acids. The CDR3 here is CASSPGAREPQHY. As DNA, the CDR3 is TGTGCCAGCAGCCCTGGGGCTCGGGAGCCCCAGCATTAT.

Notes on this clonotype: This may be a read error: a much more frequent sequence differs by one nucleotide. CDR3 DNA sequence: TGTACCAGCAGGTTAGAATCGAACACCGGGGAGCTGTTTTTT. As protein: CTSRLESNTGELFF. The J gene is TRBJ2-2, the V gene TRBV11-3; no firm D call. This CDR3 region has 14 residues. Germline CDR1 and CDR2: SGHNT and YENEEA. The full variable domain, with the rest looked up from reference TRBV11-3 and TRBJ2-2, is EAGVVQSPRYKIIEKKQPVAFWCNPISGHNTLYWYLQNLGQGPELLIRYENEEAVDDSQLPKDRFSAERLKGVDSTLKIQPAELGDSAVYLCTSRLESNTGELFFGEGSRLTVL.

Many counts were recorded for this clonotype. This sequence joins TRBV11-2 and TRBJ2-2; D is ambiguous. The CDR3 extends over 15 amino acids. Deletions cut 3 bases from V and 5 bases from J, with 13 bases between. Germline CDR1 is SGHAT and CDR2 is FQNNGV. The CDR3: CASSFAAGRTGELFF. Written as DNA, the CDR3 is TGTGCCAGCAGCTTTGCCGCAGGCCGGACCGGGGAGCTGTTTTTT.

As concerns this clonotype: Likely a read error: the CDR3 ends without its conserved phenylalanine or tryptophan. V gene TRBV29-1 combines with J gene TRBJ2-7, with D possibly matching TRBD2 (6 bases). Trimming took off 6 bases at V and 2 bases at J, with 14 bases between the two ends. CDR3 length equals 13 residues. Germline CDR1 and CDR2: SQVTM and ANQGSEA. This chain's CDR3 is CSVEGPPPYEQYS. The CDR3, as DNA: TGCAGCGTGGAGGGGCCCCCGCCCTACGAGCAGTACTCC.

The rearrangement links TRBV7-8 to TRBJ1-2; TRBD1 might be the D (6 bases). CDR3 length: 16 residues. Germline lookup yields CDR1 SGHVS and CDR2 FQNEAQ. V was trimmed by 9 bases and J by 8 bases, leaving 28 bases between them. The CDR3 DNA is TGTGCCAGAAGCCCAGGGACAACTAAAGATGGCTACGGCTACACCTTC. Translated, it gives CARSPGTTKDGYGYTF.

Comments on this clonotype: Because it lacks the conserved phenylalanine or tryptophan at the end, this CDR3 is likely a read error. V and J are TRBV11-2 and TRBJ2-7; no definite D call. There are 14 residues in the CDR3. CDR1 and CDR2 from the germline V gene are SGHAT and FQNNGV. Trimming removed 2 bases at V and 10 bases at J, with 18 bases between. CDR3 sequence reads: CASSLTDGAYVQYL. The CDR3, as DNA: TGTGCCAGCAGCTTAACCGATGGAGCCTACGTACAGTACCTC.

Concerning this clonotype: The junction does not match germline at one end; this may be a read error. The V gene is TRBV28, the J gene TRBJ2-2, with 8 bases aligning to TRBD1. Germline V gene sequence: CDR1 MDHEN, CDR2 SYDVKM. The CDR3 extends over 14 amino acids. DNA of the CDR3: TGTGTCAGCCTCAGGGGGCAGGGAGCCGGGGAGCTGTTTTTT. Translated: CVSLRGQGAGELFF.

Of note for this clonotype: Just one base apart from a much larger clone, this may be a read error. The chain combines TRBV11-3 with TRBJ2-3; 8 bases agree with TRBD2. Germline lookup yields CDR1 SGHNT and CDR2 YENEEA. Trimming took 0 bases from V and 5 from J; bases not matched to a gene: 4. The CDR3 is 15 residues long. CDR3 loop: CASSLDAGGVDTQYF. CDR3 nucleotide sequence: TGTGCCAGCAGCTTAGATGCGGGAGGTGTAGATACGCAGTATTTT.